These 31 T cell receptor beta chains came from one sample sequenced in a study of T cells after yellow fever vaccination. TCRdb re-called the 5' RACE reads with MiXCR, one entry per CDR3 protein. The sample lists some 320,000 distinct CDR3 sequences, over 4% seen once, with approximately 23% in the top ten. Sequencing was performed on PBMCs, taken 5 days after the yellow fever booster vaccination. The source is a young man who received the YFV17D yellow fever vaccine.

This clonotype has just a few counts. This sequence joins TRBV6-1 and TRBJ1-5, with unresolved D. The germline CDR1 and CDR2 sequences are MNHNS and SASEGT. CDR3 length equals 14 residues. Trimming cost V 4 bases and J 6 bases, with 13 bases left between them. The CDR3 DNA reads as TGTGCCAGCAGTGGGATCGAATTTAGTCAGCCCCAGCATTTT. It is translated as CASSGIEFSQPQHF.

This clonotype was seen a handful of times. The chain recombines TRBV9 with TRBJ2-5; D is ambiguous. Germline V gene data show CDR1 as SGDLS and CDR2 as YYNGEE. V was clipped by 2 bases and J by 5 bases, with 16 bases between them. The CDR3 runs to 15 residues. The CDR3 protein is CASSVSPNPEETQYF. CDR3 coding DNA: TGTGCCAGCAGCGTTTCACCGAACCCCGAGGAGACCCAGTACTTC.

The chain links TRBV19 to TRBJ2-1; the D call may be TRBD1 or TRBD2 (5 bases each). CDR1 LNHDA and CDR2 SQIVND come from the germline V gene (reference sequence). The ends were cut back, 3 bases at V and 6 bases at J, with 15 bases in the middle. The CDR3 extends over 15 amino acids. CDR3 in DNA: TGTGCCAGTAGTATTTGGCAGGTCGGGGCCAATGAGCAGTTCTTC. Its translation is CASSIWQVGANEQFF.

This clonotype was observed a handful of times. V gene TRBV20-1 combines with J gene TRBJ2-7; D may be TRBD1 or TRBD2 (5 bases each). Trimming cost V 6 bases and J 0 bases, with 18 bases left between them. The CDR3 loop spans 15 amino acids. Germline CDR1 and CDR2: DFQATT and SNEGSKA (reference sequence). In DNA, the CDR3 is TGCAGTGCGAGGGGTGGGCAGGGAAGCTCCTACGAGCAGTACTTC. Amino acid sequence: CSARGGQGSSYEQYF.

The chain links TRBV12-3 or TRBV12-4 to TRBJ2-7; 8 bases match TRBD1. The CDR3 covers 16 residues. V dropped 5 bases and J dropped 4; count of bases not matched to a gene: 13. The DNA of the CDR3 is TGTGCCAGCAGTCCGAACCCCGGGACAGGTTGGTACGAGCAGTACGTC. This codes for CASSPNPGTGWYEQYV.

This chain connects TRBV10-3 to TRBJ2-3, with 7 positions matching TRBD1. CDR3 size: 14 residues. Germline CDR1 is ENHRY and CDR2 is SYGVKD. V lost 6 bases and J lost 2; bases outside the gene matches: 5. The CDR3 spells CAISPTGATDTQYF. The DNA for the CDR3 is TGTGCCATCAGCCCAACAGGGGCCACAGATACGCAGTATTTT.

This clonotype occurred many times. CDR3: CASSLVAPGAGIDTQYF. The CDR3 bases are TGTGCCAGCAGCCTGGTGGCCCCCGGGGCAGGGATAGATACGCAGTATTTT. The chain is built from TRBV7-2 and TRBJ2-3; D possibly uses TRBD1 or TRBD2 (5 bases each). With 5 bases removed from V and 5 bases from J, the gap between germline ends came to 23 bases. Germline lookup yields CDR1 SGHTA and CDR2 FQGNSA. The CDR3 contains 17 residues.

The chain is built from TRBV14 and TRBJ2-7; 12 bases are shared with TRBD1. CDR3 length: 15 residues. Germline CDR1 reads SGHDN; CDR2 reads FVKESK. The V segment lost 4 bases and the J segment 3 bases; nucleotides outside the gene matches: 4. The CDR3 DNA is TGTGCCAGCAGCCCGGGGACAGGGGGCATCTACGAGCAGTACTTC. Residues: CASSPGTGGIYEQYF.

The J gene is TRBJ1-2, the V gene TRBV6-5; maybe TRBD1 (6 bases). Germline V gives CDR1 MNHEY, CDR2 SVGAGI. V was pared by 4 bases and J by 2 bases, with 14 bases between. The CDR3 extends over 15 amino acids. This CDR3 reads CASSLLGGQNYGYTF. CDR3 sequence (DNA): TGTGCCAGCAGTTTACTAGGGGGTCAAAACTATGGCTACACCTTC.

In this sample, this clonotype turned up a few times. This chain links TRBV10-3 with TRBJ2-7; D not certain. Germline-derived CDR1 and CDR2 are ENHRY and SYGVKD. The CDR3 has 13 residues. V was cut by 10 bases and J by 3 bases, with 16 bases left in between. CDR3 amino acids: CARSGVAGYEQYV. CDR3 nucleotides: TGTGCCAGATCTGGAGTTGCCGGCTACGAGCAGTACGTC.

This clonotype was seen only a few times. The gene calls are TRBV7-2 and TRBJ2-1, with 9 bases lining up with TRBD2. This CDR3 has 16 amino acids. V lost 2 bases, J lost 10 bases, and 12 bases stayed unmatched. Germline CDR1 and CDR2: SGHTA and FQGNSA. CDR3 nucleotides: TGTGCCAGCAGCTTAAGGTCTAGCGGGGAGTCCCTCGAGCAGTTCTTC. It specifies CASSLRSSGESLEQFF.

Ten or more counts support this clonotype. V and J are TRBV2 and TRBJ2-3; 9 bases fit TRBD2. Germline loops: CDR1 SNHLY, CDR2 FYNNEI. The V segment lost 5 bases and the J segment 8 bases; nucleotides outside the gene matches: 2. The CDR3 runs 12 residues. The CDR3 reads CASSLLAGTQYF. CDR3 coding DNA: TGTGCCAGCAGTCTACTAGCGGGTACGCAGTATTTT.

This clonotype has a handful of counts. This sequence joins TRBV5-1 and TRBJ1-3; 7 nucleotides align to TRBD1. CDR1 and CDR2 (germline): SGHRS, YFSETQ. The CDR3 is 16 amino acids. V shed 4 bases, J shed 0 bases, and the junction held 7 bases outside the gene matches. The CDR3 region is CASSSGTALSGNTIYF. CDR3 nucleotide sequence: TGCGCCAGCAGCAGCGGGACAGCACTCTCTGGAAACACCATATATTTT. Drawing the rest from reference TRBV5-1 and TRBJ1-3, the complete variable domain is KAGVTQTPRYLIKTRGQQVTLSCSPISGHRSVSWYQQTPGQGLQFLFEYFSETQRNKGNFPGRFSGRQFSNSRSEMNVSTLELGDSALYLCASSSGTALSGNTIYFGEGSWLTVV.

This clonotype was observed a handful of times. The genes are TRBV7-8 and TRBJ1-4, with TRBD1 as a possible D gene (6 bases). The V gene's germline CDR1 is SGHVS and CDR2 FQNEAQ. Trimming shortened V by 7 bases and J by 7 bases, and 28 bases separated the two germline ends. This CDR3 is built from 18 residues. CDR3 residues: CASTSTRWDKGLREKLFF. The CDR3 DNA follows: TGTGCCAGCACCTCAACCCGATGGGACAAGGGGTTACGTGAAAAACTGTTTTTT.

The table lists this clonotype with a few counts. The rearrangement uses TRBV5-1 and TRBJ2-5; D remains ambiguous. Germline CDR1 and CDR2: SGHRS and YFSETQ. Trimming removed 1 base from V and 3 bases from J, with 13 bases in between. The CDR3 runs 15 residues. The chain's CDR3 is CASSLIPTFEETQYF. For the CDR3, the DNA is TGCGCCAGCAGCTTGATTCCTACATTCGAAGAGACCCAGTACTTC.

CDR3 loop: CASSKSGSTEAFF. The CDR3 DNA is TGTGCCAGCAGCAAATCAGGTTCCACTGAAGCTTTCTTT. This chain connects TRBV7-6 to TRBJ1-1, with D hard to call. Germline values: CDR1 SGHVS, CDR2 FNYEAQ. The CDR3 loop spans 13 amino acids. V was cut by 5 bases and J by 4 bases, with 11 bases left in between.

This clonotype was picked up a small number of times. The CDR3 DNA sequence: TGTGCCAGCAGCTTAGCAGGGGGAATCACAGATACGCAGTATTTT. It translates to CASSLAGGITDTQYF. V usage is TRBV7-9 and J usage is TRBJ2-3; the D gene is possibly TRBD1 (6 bases). Trimming pared 0 bases from V and 2 bases from J, leaving 9 bases between. The CDR3 spans 15 residues. Germline lookup yields CDR1 SEHNR and CDR2 FQNEAQ (reference sequence). Using reference TRBV7-9 and TRBJ2-3 for the parts outside the CDR3, the full variable domain is DTGVSQNPRHKITKRGQNVTFRCDPISEHNRLYWYRQTLGQGPEFLTYFQNEAQLEKSRLLSDRFSAERPKGSFSTLEIQRTEQGDSAMYLCASSLAGGITDTQYFGPGTRLTVL.

There are many counts of this clonotype. The chain employs TRBV20-1 and TRBJ2-5, with 7 bases fitting TRBD2. V was clipped by 5 bases and J by 5 bases; unmatched bases: 11. This CDR3 has 14 residues. In germline, CDR1 is DFQATT, CDR2 SNEGSKA (reference sequence). The CDR3 sequence: CSAQTMRTSETQYF. The DNA of the CDR3 is TGCAGTGCTCAGACGATGAGGACTAGTGAGACCCAGTACTTC.

This clonotype has a handful of counts. V usage is TRBV9 and J usage is TRBJ1-5; D may be TRBD1 (6 bases). V was pared by 0 bases and J by 7 bases, with 14 bases between. The CDR3 runs 15 residues. CDR1 SGDLS and CDR2 YYNGEE come from the germline V gene. The CDR3 coding sequence is TGTGCCAGCAGCGTAGGTTCGGGGGGCGGGCAGCCCCAGCATTTT. It yields the protein CASSVGSGGGQPQHF.

This clonotype was recorded a few times. The gene calls are TRBV5-1 and TRBJ1-2; no clear D gene. Looked up from germline, CDR1 is SGHRS and CDR2 is YFSETQ. Between the trimmed V and J ends, which lost 0 bases and 6 bases, there was a span of 12 bases. CDR3 size: 14 residues. This CDR3 is CASSLELRHNGYTF. The CDR3 region has the DNA TGCGCCAGCAGCTTGGAGTTACGGCACAATGGCTACACCTTC.

There are a few counts of this clonotype. The chain couples TRBV24-1 to TRBJ1-1; TRBD1 agrees at 8 bases. Per germline, CDR1 KGHDR and CDR2 SFDVKD. The CDR3 loop spans 16 amino acids. V was pared by 3 bases and J by 1 base, with 6 bases of the junction left unmatched. The CDR3 sequence: CATSDGPGGPNTEAFF. As DNA, the CDR3 is TGTGCCACCAGTGATGGACCAGGGGGCCCGAACACTGAAGCTTTCTTT.

This clonotype showed up many times. V is TRBV24-1 and J is TRBJ2-1, with 14 nucleotides matching TRBD2. The V and J ends lost 4 bases and 5 bases, in that order; junction bases with no gene match: 3. The germline V gene has CDR1 KGHDR and CDR2 SFDVKD. The CDR3 is 16 residues long. The CDR3 bases are TGTGCCACCAGTGACCCGACTAGCGGGGGGGACAATGAGCAGTTCTTC. It specifies CATSDPTSGGDNEQFF.

V gene TRBV5-1 combines with J gene TRBJ2-7; D is uncertain. The ends were cut back, 2 bases at V and 4 bases at J, with 10 bases in the middle. CDR3 size: 13 residues. Germline V lookup: CDR1 SGHRS, CDR2 YFSETQ. The CDR3, as DNA: TGCGCCAGCAGCTTCGATGGCAGGTACGAGCAGTACTTC. Its protein is CASSFDGRYEQYF.

The chain uses TRBV6-6 and TRBJ1-1; TRBD1 is a possible D gene (5 bases). Germline CDR1 and CDR2: MNHNY and SVGAGI (reference sequence). The V and J ends lost 3 bases and 1 base respectively, with 12 bases between them. This CDR3 has 15 amino acids. The CDR3 DNA reads TGTGCCAGCAGTTATCCGGGACGCCCGAACACTGAAGCTTTCTTT. It translates to CASSYPGRPNTEAFF.

The chain links TRBV4-3 to TRBJ2-3; 14 bases map to TRBD2. The CDR3 sequence is 18 residues long. The ends lost 1 base at V and 0 bases at J; junction bases unmatched: 3. In germline, CDR1 is LGHNA, CDR2 YSLEER. CDR3 nucleotides: TGCGCCAGCAGCCAAGGACTAGCGGGGGGGCCTAGCACAGATACGCAGTATTTT. Protein sequence: CASSQGLAGGPSTDTQYF.

J is TRBJ2-5 and V is TRBV20-1; 10 bases match TRBD1. Losses at the gene ends were 4 bases for V and 6 bases for J; bases not matched to a gene: 8. CDR1 and CDR2 (germline): DFQATT, SNEGSKA (reference sequence). This CDR3 is 14 amino acids long. CDR3 region: CSAIPGQGIKTQYF. DNA of the CDR3: TGCAGTGCTATACCGGGACAGGGGATAAAGACCCAGTACTTC.

This clonotype was seen more than once but under ten times. This chain joins TRBV28 and TRBJ2-2; no firm D call. Germline values: CDR1 MDHEN, CDR2 SYDVKM. Trimming removed 4 bases at V and 3 bases at J, with 12 bases between. This CDR3 is built from 15 residues. CDR3 DNA sequence: TGTGCCAGCAGTTCCGTGGGCGGATACACCGGGGAGCTGTTTTTT. Translation: CASSSVGGYTGELFF.

This clonotype was observed many times. V gene TRBV6-5 combines with J gene TRBJ1-2; D is perhaps TRBD1 (6 bases). Germline V CDR1 and CDR2: MNHEY, SVGAGI. The length of the CDR3 is 13 residues. V was trimmed by 4 bases and J by 6 bases, leaving 12 bases between them. CDR3 region: CASSSWGADGYTF. In nucleotides, the CDR3 is TGTGCCAGCAGTTCGTGGGGGGCGGATGGCTACACCTTC.

This clonotype was detected a few times. V usage is TRBV24-1 and J usage is TRBJ2-1; D is ambiguous. Per the germline V gene, CDR1 is KGHDR and CDR2 is SFDVKD. V was clipped by 0 bases and J by 10 bases, with 6 bases between them. This CDR3 spans 12 amino acids. The CDR3 is CATSDLFGEQFF. The DNA for the CDR3 is TGTGCCACCAGTGATTTGTTCGGGGAGCAGTTCTTC.

This clonotype was detected many times. V gene TRBV6-5 combines with J gene TRBJ1-1, with D hard to call. Per germline, CDR1 MNHEY and CDR2 SVGAGI. The CDR3 sequence is 11 residues long. V lost 5 bases to trimming and J lost 8 bases, with 9 bases between them. The CDR3 DNA is TGTGCCAGCAGTACCCGGGCAGAAGCTTTCTTT. Its translation is CASSTRAEAFF.

There are a few counts of this clonotype. V and J are TRBV10-1 and TRBJ1-2, with D unclear. The CDR3 loop spans 13 amino acids. The V gene's germline CDR1 is WNHNN and CDR2 SYGVQD (reference sequence). V dropped 0 bases and J dropped 6 bases, with 8 bases sitting between them. The CDR3, as DNA: TGCGCCAGCAGTGAGTCGGACGGCAATGGCTACACCTTC. As protein: CASSESDGNGYTF.